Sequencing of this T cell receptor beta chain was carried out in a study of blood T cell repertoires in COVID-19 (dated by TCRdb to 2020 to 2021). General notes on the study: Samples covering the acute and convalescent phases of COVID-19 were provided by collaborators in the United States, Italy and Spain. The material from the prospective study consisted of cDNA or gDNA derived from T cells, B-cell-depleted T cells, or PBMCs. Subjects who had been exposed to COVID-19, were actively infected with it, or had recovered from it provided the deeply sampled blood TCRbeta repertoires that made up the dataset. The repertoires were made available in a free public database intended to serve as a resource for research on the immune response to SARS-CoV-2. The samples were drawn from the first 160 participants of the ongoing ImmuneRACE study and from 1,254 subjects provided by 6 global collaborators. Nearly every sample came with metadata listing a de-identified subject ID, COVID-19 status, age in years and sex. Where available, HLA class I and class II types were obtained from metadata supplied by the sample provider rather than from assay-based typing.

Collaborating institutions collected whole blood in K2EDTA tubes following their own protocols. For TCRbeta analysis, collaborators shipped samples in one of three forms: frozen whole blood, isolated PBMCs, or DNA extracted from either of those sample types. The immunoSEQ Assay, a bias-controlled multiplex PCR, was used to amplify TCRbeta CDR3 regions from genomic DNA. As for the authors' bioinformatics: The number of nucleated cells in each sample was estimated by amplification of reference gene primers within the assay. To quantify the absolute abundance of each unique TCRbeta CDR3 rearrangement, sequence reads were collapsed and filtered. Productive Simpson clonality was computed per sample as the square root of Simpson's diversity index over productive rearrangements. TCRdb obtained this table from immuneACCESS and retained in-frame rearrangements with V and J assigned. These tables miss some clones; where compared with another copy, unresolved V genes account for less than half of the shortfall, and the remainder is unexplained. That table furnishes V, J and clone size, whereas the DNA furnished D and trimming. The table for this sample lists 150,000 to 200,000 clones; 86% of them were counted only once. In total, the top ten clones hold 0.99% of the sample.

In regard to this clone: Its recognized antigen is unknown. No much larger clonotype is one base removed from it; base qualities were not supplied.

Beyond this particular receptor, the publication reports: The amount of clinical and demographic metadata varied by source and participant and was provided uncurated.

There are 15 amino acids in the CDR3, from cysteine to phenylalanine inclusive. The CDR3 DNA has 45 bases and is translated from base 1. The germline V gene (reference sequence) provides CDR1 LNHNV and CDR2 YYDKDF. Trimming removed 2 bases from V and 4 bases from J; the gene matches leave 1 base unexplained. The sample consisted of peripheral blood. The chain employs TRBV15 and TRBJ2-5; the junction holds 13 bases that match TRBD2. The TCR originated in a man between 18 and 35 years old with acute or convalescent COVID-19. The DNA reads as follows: TGTGCCACCAGCAGAACTAGCGGGGGGGTAGAGACCCAGTACTTC. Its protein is CATSRTSGGVETQYF.